The clone carrying this TCR beta chain was observed a single time. What it recognizes is unknown. This sample is part of a study of T cell responses to AZD1222 COVID-19 vaccine. Study results and caveats: Baseline serostatus was positive in only a handful of AZD1222 recipients. Unmutated variant regions are reportedly the target of nearly half of TCRs that are spike-specific. Following two doses of AZD1222, Spike-specific TCR breadth and depth rose. CD4 TCRs covered the whole spike, strongest at regions 160-218 and 743-854.

Germline CDR1 KGHDR, CDR2 SFDVKD. The CDR3 loop spans 12 amino acids. Trimming shortened V by 3 bases and J by 4 bases, and 5 bases separated the two germline ends. This table comes from immunoSEQ multiplex PCR, and its TCRdb copy is limited to in-frame clones, with some not included. Of approximately 110,000 clones listed, 88% are singletons. The receptor was isolated from an adult in good health. The sequencing here drew on peripheral blood, taken on day 0 of AZD1222 vaccination. The rearrangement joins TRBV24-1 to TRBJ1-2; D is unresolved. The CDR3 DNA is TGTGCCACCAGTGATCAGGCCTATGGCTACACCTTC. Protein sequence: CATSDQAYGYTF.